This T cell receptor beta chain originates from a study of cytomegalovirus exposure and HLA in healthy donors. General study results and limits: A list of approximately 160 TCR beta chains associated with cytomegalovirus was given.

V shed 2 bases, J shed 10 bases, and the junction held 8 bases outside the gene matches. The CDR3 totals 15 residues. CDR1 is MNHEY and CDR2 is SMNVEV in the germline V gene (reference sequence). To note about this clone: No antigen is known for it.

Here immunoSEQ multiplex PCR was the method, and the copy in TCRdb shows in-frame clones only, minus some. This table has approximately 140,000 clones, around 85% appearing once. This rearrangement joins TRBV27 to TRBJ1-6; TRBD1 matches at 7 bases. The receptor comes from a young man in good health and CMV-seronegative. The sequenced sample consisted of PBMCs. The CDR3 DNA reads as TGTGCCAGCAGTTTAGGAGGGGGCTGGAGCTCACCCCTCCACTTT. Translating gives CASSLGGGWSSPLHF.